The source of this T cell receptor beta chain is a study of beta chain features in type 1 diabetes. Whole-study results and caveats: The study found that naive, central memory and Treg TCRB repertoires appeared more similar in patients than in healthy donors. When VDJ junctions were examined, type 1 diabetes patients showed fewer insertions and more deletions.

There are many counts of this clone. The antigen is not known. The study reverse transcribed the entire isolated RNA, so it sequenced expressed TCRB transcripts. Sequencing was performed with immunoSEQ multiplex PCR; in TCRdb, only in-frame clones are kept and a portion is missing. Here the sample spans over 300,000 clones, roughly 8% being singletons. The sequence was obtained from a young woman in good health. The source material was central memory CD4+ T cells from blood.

CDR3 loop: CASSSDRIHNEQFF. The CDR3 DNA is TGTGCCAGCAGCTCAGACAGGATCCACAATGAGCAGTTCTTC. The chain recombines TRBV7-9 with TRBJ2-1; a possible D gene is TRBD1 (6 bases). Trimming took off 4 bases at V and 5 bases at J, with 12 bases between the two ends. The germline gives CDR1 SEHNR, CDR2 FQNEAQ (reference sequence). The CDR3 length is 14 residues. Complete variable domain (other parts from reference TRBV7-9 and TRBJ2-1): DTGVSQNPRHKITKRGQNVTFRCDPISEHNRLYWYRQTLGQGPEFLTYFQNEAQLEKSRLLSDRFSAERPKGSFSTLEIQRTEQGDSAMYLCASSSDRIHNEQFFGPGTRLTVL.